Each of the 5 T cell receptor beta chains below was sequenced from the same sample in a study of type 1 regulatory T cells. MiXCR, applied by TCRdb to the reads, yields one record per CDR3 protein. The table has about 74,000 distinct CDR3 sequences, around 57% seen once; the top ten hold about 7.3%. Their specific antigens are unknown. Sequencing used cultured T cells, either the whole culture or a sorted T cell fraction (not recorded which). The subset denotes: Tr1-enriched cell product generated in vitro against host alloantigens. All receptors derive from a human donor in good health.

In its sample, this clonotype was seen a few times. The chain has TRBV29-1 and TRBJ1-5; D unclear. CDR3 size: 13 residues. Trimming left V 8 bases short and J 2 bases short, with 13 bases between. The germline gives CDR1 SQVTM, CDR2 ANQGSEA. CDR3 loop: CSIFEGGNQPQHF. The CDR3 DNA sequence: TGCAGCATTTTCGAGGGCGGCAATCAGCCCCAGCATTTT.

The chain has TRBV29-1 and TRBJ1-1; tentative D call: TRBD1 (5 bases). V was trimmed by 6 bases and J by 6 bases, leaving 20 bases between them. This CDR3 contains 14 residues. The V gene's germline CDR1 is SQVTM and CDR2 ANQGSEA. The CDR3 coding sequence is TGCAGCGTGGCCGCCCGACAGATGGGAGCTGAAGCTTTCTTT. This codes for CSVAARQMGAEAFF.

The rearrangement uses TRBV5-1 and TRBJ1-2; D not certain. Germline V gene sequence: CDR1 SGHRS, CDR2 YFSETQ. Deletions cut 1 base from V and 7 bases from J, with 17 bases between. The CDR3 extends over 15 amino acids. The CDR3 region is CASSLWSGVLSGYTF. CDR3 coding DNA: TGCGCCAGCAGCTTGTGGTCAGGTGTGTTGAGTGGCTACACCTTC.

V usage is TRBV20-1 and J usage is TRBJ1-5, with D tentatively TRBD1 (5 bases). V was pared by 5 bases and J by 4 bases, with 21 bases between. Germline loops: CDR1 DFQATT, CDR2 SNEGSKA (reference sequence). There are 16 residues in the CDR3. DNA of the CDR3: TGCAGTGCTCCTATAACAGGAAACAGCCGGAATCAGCCCCAGCATTTT. Translating gives CSAPITGNSRNQPQHF.

The chain uses TRBV30 and TRBJ1-6, with a weak D call TRBD1 (6 bases). Trimming pared 3 bases from V and 10 bases from J, leaving 16 bases between. In germline, CDR1 is GTSNPN, CDR2 SVGIG (reference sequence). This CDR3 spans 14 amino acids. DNA for the CDR3: TGTGCCTGGAGATCTGCCGGGACACGATCACCCCTCCACTTT. This encodes CAWRSAGTRSPLHF.